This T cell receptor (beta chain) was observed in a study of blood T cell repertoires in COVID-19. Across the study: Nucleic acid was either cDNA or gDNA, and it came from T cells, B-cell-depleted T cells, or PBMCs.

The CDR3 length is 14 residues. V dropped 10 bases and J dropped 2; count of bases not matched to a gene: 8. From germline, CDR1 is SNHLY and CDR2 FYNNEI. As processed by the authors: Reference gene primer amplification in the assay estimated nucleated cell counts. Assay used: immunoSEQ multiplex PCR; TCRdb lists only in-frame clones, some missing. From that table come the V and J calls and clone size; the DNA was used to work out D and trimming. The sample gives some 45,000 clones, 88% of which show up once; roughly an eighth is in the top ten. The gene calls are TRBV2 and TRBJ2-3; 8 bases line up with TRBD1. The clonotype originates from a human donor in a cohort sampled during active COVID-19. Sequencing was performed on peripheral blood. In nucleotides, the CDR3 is TGTGCCAACCCGCAGGGGGCGATCACAGATACGCAGTATTTT. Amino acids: CANPQGAITDTQYF.